The 31 T cell receptor beta chains below come from one sample, sequenced in a study of blood T cell repertoires in COVID-19. Assay: immunoSEQ multiplex PCR; the TCRdb copy retains only in-frame clones and omits some. Of fewer than 350,000 clones listed, approximately 85% are singletons. Sequences were obtained from peripheral blood. The receptors originated from a man aged 18-30 years with active or convalescent COVID-19.

The gene calls are TRBV7-9 and TRBJ1-2; possible D gene TRBD1, 6 bases. CDR1 and CDR2 from the germline V gene are SEHNR and FQNEAQ (reference sequence). The CDR3 length is 15 residues. Trimming took 6 bases from V and 4 from J, leaving 18 bases between them. CDR3: CASSEGVGGSYGYTF. CDR3 DNA: TGTGCCAGCAGTGAAGGCGTAGGGGGTAGCTATGGCTACACCTTC.

V is TRBV7-2 and J is TRBJ2-3; D unclear. CDR1 and CDR2 from the germline V gene are SGHTA and FQGNSA. This CDR3 has 15 amino acids. V lost 1 base, J lost 2 bases, and 10 bases lay in between. In DNA form, the CDR3 reads TGTGCCAGCAGCTTAGATGTCTCTTACACAGATACGCAGTATTTT. This codes for CASSLDVSYTDTQYF.

The genes are TRBV10-2 and TRBJ2-3; the D gene is possibly TRBD2 (6 bases). Trimming stripped 5 bases from V and 0 bases from J, with 15 bases between. The CDR3 is made up of 16 amino acids. From germline, CDR1 is WSHSY and CDR2 SAAADI. The CDR3 bases are TGCGCCAGCAGTTCCCCCCGGACTATTAGCACAGATACGCAGTATTTT. Translation: CASSSPRTISTDTQYF.

This CDR3 reads CASSYSWQKESYTDTQYF. The CDR3 DNA reads as TGTGCCAGCAGTTACTCCTGGCAGAAGGAGTCATACACAGATACGCAGTATTTT. This chain joins TRBV6-2 or TRBV6-3 and TRBJ2-3, with D unresolved. The length of the CDR3 is 18 residues. Trimming stripped 0 bases from V and 2 bases from J, with 18 bases between. CDR1 is MNHEY and CDR2 is SVGEGT in the germline V gene.

J is TRBJ2-7 and V is TRBV9; D uncertain. With 3 bases removed from V and 2 bases from J, the gap between germline ends came to 18 bases. There are 16 residues in the CDR3. From germline, CDR1 is SGDLS and CDR2 YYNGEE. The CDR3 sequence: CASSAHNSAVAYEQYF. DNA of the CDR3: TGTGCCAGCAGCGCCCACAATTCCGCCGTGGCCTACGAGCAGTACTTC.

This clone was seen a handful of times. The chain links TRBV25-1 to TRBJ1-5, with TRBD1 as a possible D gene (6 bases). The CDR3 spans 15 residues. CDR1 and CDR2 from the germline V gene are MGHDK and SYGVNS. Trimming shortened V by 7 bases and J by 1 base, and 14 bases separated the two germline ends. CDR3 nucleotides: TGTGCCAGCACCTCAGGGGAGGGGAGCAATCAGCCCCAGCATTTT. This codes for CASTSGEGSNQPQHF.

The chain combines TRBV27 with TRBJ2-1; 10 bases match TRBD2. CDR3 length: 15 amino acids. Germline CDR1 reads MNHEY; CDR2 reads SMNVEV (reference sequence). Germline trimming cut 7 bases from V and 3 bases from J; bases unmatched to any gene: 6. The DNA for the CDR3 is TGTGCCAGCAAAAGCGGGGGGGATTTCTACAATGAGCAGTTCTTC. Protein: CASKSGGDFYNEQFF.

The chain combines TRBV19 with TRBJ1-4; no clear D. The CDR3 totals 14 residues. Germline CDR1 LNHDA, CDR2 SQIVND (reference sequence). The ends were cut back, 5 bases at V and 3 bases at J, with 10 bases in the middle. This CDR3 reads CASSPAGPNEKLFF. CDR3 bases: TGTGCCAGTAGTCCCGCGGGCCCTAATGAAAAACTGTTTTTT.

The chain has TRBV7-6 and TRBJ1-1; a weak D match, TRBD1 (5 bases). The CDR3 runs to 14 residues. Germline V lookup: CDR1 SGHVS, CDR2 FNYEAQ. With 4 bases removed from V and 1 base from J, the gap between germline ends came to 10 bases. CDR3 residues: CASSSGLWNTEAFF. CDR3 nucleotides: TGTGCCAGCAGCTCGGGACTTTGGAACACTGAAGCTTTCTTT.

The rearrangement joins TRBV19 to TRBJ2-3; 11 nucleotides match TRBD2. Germline V gives CDR1 LNHDA, CDR2 SQIVND (reference sequence). V shed 5 bases, J shed 2 bases, and the junction held 3 bases outside the gene matches. The CDR3 sequence is 15 residues long. In DNA, the CDR3 is TGTGCCAGTAGTGTTAGCGGGGGGGACACAGATACGCAGTATTTT. This sequence encodes CASSVSGGDTDTQYF.

The chain recombines TRBV6-2 or TRBV6-3 with TRBJ1-5, with D perhaps matching TRBD1 (6 bases). The germline CDR1 and CDR2 sequences are MNHEY and SVGEGT. This CDR3 contains 14 residues. The ends were cut back, 1 base at V and 3 bases at J, with 7 bases in the middle. CDR3 nucleotides: TGTGCCAGCAGTTACTGGGACATCAATCAGCCCCAGCATTTT. Protein: CASSYWDINQPQHF.

This chain joins TRBV5-5 and TRBJ2-1, with 8 positions matching TRBD1. The V and J ends lost 1 base and 0 bases, in that order; junction bases with no gene match: 3. CDR3 size: 16 residues. Per germline, CDR1 SGHKS and CDR2 YYEKEE (reference sequence). CDR3 sequence: CASSLSGGLSYNEQFF. The DNA for the CDR3 is TGTGCCAGCAGCTTGTCAGGGGGCCTCTCCTACAATGAGCAGTTCTTC.

The V gene is TRBV7-9, the J gene TRBJ2-1; tentatively, D is TRBD1 (5 bases). V was cut by 5 bases and J by 7 bases, with 18 bases left in between. The CDR3 consists of 15 residues. Germline V gene sequence: CDR1 SEHNR, CDR2 FQNEAQ (reference sequence). As DNA, the CDR3 is TGTGCCAGCAGCCCAAGGCACAGGACCCGAAATGAGCAGTTCTTC. Its protein product is CASSPRHRTRNEQFF.

The V and J genes are TRBV5-1 and TRBJ2-1; D may be TRBD1 (6 bases). The ends were cut back, 2 bases at V and 6 bases at J, with 9 bases in the middle. Germline loops: CDR1 SGHRS, CDR2 YFSETQ. This CDR3 contains 13 residues. The chain's CDR3 is CASSFTGSNEQFF. The CDR3 region has the DNA TGCGCCAGCAGCTTTACAGGGAGCAATGAGCAGTTCTTC.

This sequence joins TRBV27 and TRBJ2-2, with 12 bases lining up with TRBD2. Germline V gives CDR1 MNHEY, CDR2 SMNVEV (reference sequence). This CDR3 is 17 amino acids long. With 4 bases clipped from V and 0 bases from J, the junction kept 3 bases outside the gene matches. The CDR3, as DNA: TGTGCCAGCAGTTCACTAGCGGGGGGCACGAACACCGGGGAGCTGTTTTTT. Translation gives CASSSLAGGTNTGELFF.

V usage is TRBV9 and J usage is TRBJ2-1, with TRBD2 matching over 15 bases. Germline CDR1 and CDR2: SGDLS and YYNGEE. Losses at the gene ends were 4 bases for V and 10 bases for J; bases not matched to a gene: 9. The CDR3 is 16 amino acids. The CDR3 bases are TGTGCCAGCAGCCCCCGGACTAGCGGGGGGGCCAGAGAGCAGTTCTTC. It specifies CASSPRTSGGAREQFF.

As regards this clone: Additional DNA sequences in this sample encode the identical CDR3. V and J are TRBV5-6 and TRBJ1-4, with a possible D match to TRBD1 (6 bases). Germline loops: CDR1 SGHDT, CDR2 YYEEEE. This CDR3 contains 15 residues. Trimming removed 1 base at V and 5 bases at J, with 12 bases between. This CDR3 is CASSLRAGVNEKLFF. The CDR3 DNA sequence: TGTGCCAGCAGCTTGCGGGCAGGGGTAAATGAAAAACTGTTTTTT.

Of note for this clone: Other DNA sequences of this sample code for an identical CDR3. J is TRBJ1-1 and V is TRBV18; D may be TRBD1 (6 bases). This CDR3 is 13 amino acids long. Germline V gene data show CDR1 as KGHSH and CDR2 as LQKENI. V shed 3 bases and J shed 3 bases, with 8 bases lying between them. The CDR3 is CASSPPGDTEAFF. The DNA for the CDR3 is TGTGCCAGCTCACCCCCAGGGGACACTGAAGCTTTCTTT. The whole variable domain, remainder taken from reference TRBV18 and TRBJ1-1, is NAGVMQNPRHLVRRRGQEARLRCSPMKGHSHVYWYRQLPEEGLKFMVYLQKENIIDESGMPKERFSAEFPKEGPSILRIQQVVRGDSAAYFCASSPPGDTEAFFGQGTRLTVV.

In its sample, this clone was seen a few times. The chain uses TRBV13 and TRBJ1-5, with D hard to call. The length of the CDR3 is 13 residues. The germline CDR1 and CDR2 sequences are PRHDT and FYEKMQ (reference sequence). V lost 2 bases, J lost 3 bases, and 5 bases lay in between. The CDR3: CASSLNLNQPQHF. In DNA form, the CDR3 reads TGTGCCAGCAGCTTAAATCTCAATCAGCCCCAGCATTTT.

V and J are TRBV7-9 and TRBJ2-3; TRBD2 aligns across 7 bases. The germline V gene encodes CDR1 SEHNR and CDR2 FQNEAQ (reference sequence). Germline trimming cut 5 bases from V and 1 base from J; bases unmatched to any gene: 3. The length of the CDR3 is 14 residues. The CDR3 DNA reads as TGTGCCAGCAGCGAAAGCGGGGGCACAGATACGCAGTATTTT. This sequence encodes CASSESGGTDTQYF.

The V and J genes are TRBV7-9 and TRBJ2-5, with 7 bases matching TRBD1. Germline lookup yields CDR1 SEHNR and CDR2 FQNEAQ (reference sequence). CDR3 length: 17 amino acids. V shed 1 base and J 4 bases; nucleotides not matched to a gene: 12. Here the CDR3 DNA reads TGTGCCAGCAGCTTAGGGGTAGAAGGGGGCGCGGGAGAGACCCAGTACTTC. Amino acid sequence: CASSLGVEGGAGETQYF.

The V and J genes are TRBV29-1 and TRBJ2-7, with 10 bases lining up with TRBD1. V was clipped by 6 bases and J by 0 bases; unmatched bases: 17. Germline lookup yields CDR1 SQVTM and CDR2 ANQGSEA. The CDR3 covers 18 residues. DNA of the CDR3: TGCAGCGTCCTTCTCCGGGACAGGGGTCACCCTAGCTCCTACGAGCAGTACTTC. Translating gives CSVLLRDRGHPSSYEQYF.

This rearrangement joins TRBV11-2 to TRBJ2-3, with 12 bases identical to TRBD2. V lost 7 bases, J lost 0 bases, and 5 bases stayed unmatched. The CDR3 runs to 16 residues. Germline loops: CDR1 SGHAT, CDR2 FQNNGV. The chain's CDR3 is CASKWLAGGSTDTQYF. In DNA form, the CDR3 reads TGTGCCAGCAAGTGGCTAGCGGGGGGGAGCACAGATACGCAGTATTTT.

This chain uses TRBV4-1 with TRBJ2-2; TRBD2 matches at 8 bases. CDR3 length equals 16 residues. Losses at the gene ends were 3 bases for V and 7 bases for J; bases not matched to a gene: 10. The germline CDR1 and CDR2 sequences are MGHRA and YSYEKL. CDR3 sequence reads: CASSHTGGRGSGELFF. For the CDR3, the DNA is TGCGCCAGCAGCCACACGGGGGGGAGGGGCAGCGGGGAGCTGTTTTTT.

In this sample, this clone turned up a few times. This chain connects TRBV7-5 to TRBJ2-7; the DNA was not used to check the table's D call, TRBD2. TRBV7-5 is shown as a pseudogene. The CDR3 totals 18 residues. The CDR3 nucleotides read TGTGCCAGAAGCTTAGGTTCCCCAAGCGGGGGGAGCTCCTACGAGCAGTACTTC. It is translated as CARSLGSPSGGSSYEQYF.

The V and J genes are TRBV12-3 or TRBV12-4 and TRBJ1-2; D call uncertain. V was pared by 6 bases and J by 1 base, with 9 bases between. This CDR3 region has 13 residues. The CDR3 loop reads CASSSGVNYGYTF. As DNA, the CDR3 is TGTGCCAGCAGCTCGGGAGTTAACTATGGCTACACCTTC.

The V and J genes are TRBV25-1 and TRBJ2-1; TRBD1 is a possible D gene (5 bases). Germline-derived CDR1 and CDR2 are MGHDK and SYGVNS. CDR3 size: 15 residues. V was trimmed by 8 bases and J by 8 bases, leaving 22 bases between them. CDR3 DNA: TGTGCCAGCGCCGGTGAACCAGGGCGCCATGATGAGCAGTTCTTC. It is translated as CASAGEPGRHDEQFF.

This clone was recorded a few times. The CDR3 protein is CASSQEGGGMLAQYF. CDR3 sequence (DNA): TGCGCCAGCAGCCAAGAGGGCGGGGGGATGTTAGCGCAGTATTTT. The chain couples TRBV4-1 to TRBJ2-3; 8 bases agree with TRBD2. Germline CDR1 reads MGHRA; CDR2 reads YSYEKL. With V trimmed by 0 bases and J by 10 bases, 9 bases remained unmatched. The CDR3 runs 15 residues.

CDR3 coding DNA: TGTGCCAGCAGCTTAGGTGAGGGCCACGAGCAGTACTTC. Translated, it gives CASSLGEGHEQYF. The V and J genes are TRBV7-7 and TRBJ2-7; a weak D match, TRBD2 (5 bases). The V gene lost 1 base and the J gene lost 5 bases, with 9 bases spanning the gap. Germline values: CDR1 SSHAT, CDR2 FNYEAQ (reference sequence). The length of the CDR3 is 13 residues.

The chain is built from TRBV6-2 or TRBV6-3 and TRBJ1-2; no reliable D call. The V end was cut by 0 bases, the J end by 0 bases, with 11 bases between. The CDR3 runs to 16 residues. Germline values: CDR1 MNHEY, CDR2 SVGEGT. CDR3 coding DNA: TGTGCCAGCAGTTACTCGACTACAAATTCTAACTATGGCTACACCTTC. This codes for CASSYSTTNSNYGYTF.

The rearrangement joins TRBV29-1 to TRBJ1-2; 7 bases align to TRBD1. Germline trimming cut 5 bases from V and 4 bases from J; bases unmatched to any gene: 13. Germline CDR1 reads SQVTM; CDR2 reads ANQGSEA. The CDR3 contains 15 residues. Here the CDR3 reads CSVSGTVAHSYGYTF. The CDR3 DNA reads as TGCAGCGTTTCCGGGACAGTTGCCCATTCCTATGGCTACACCTTC.